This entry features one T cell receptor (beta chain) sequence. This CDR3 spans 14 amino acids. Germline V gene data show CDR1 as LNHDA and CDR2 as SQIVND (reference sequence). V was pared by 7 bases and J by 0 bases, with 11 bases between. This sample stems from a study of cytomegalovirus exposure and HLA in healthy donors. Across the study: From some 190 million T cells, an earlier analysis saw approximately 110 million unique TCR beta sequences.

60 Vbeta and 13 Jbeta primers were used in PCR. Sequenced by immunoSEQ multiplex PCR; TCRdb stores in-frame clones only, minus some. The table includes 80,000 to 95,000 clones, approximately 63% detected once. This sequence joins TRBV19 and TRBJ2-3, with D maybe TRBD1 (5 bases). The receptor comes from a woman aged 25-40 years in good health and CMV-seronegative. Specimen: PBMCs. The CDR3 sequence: CASTWGGSTDTQYF. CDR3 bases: TGTGCCAGTACCTGGGGCGGAAGCACAGATACGCAGTATTTT.